The 24 T cell receptor beta chains below come from one sample, sequenced in a study of cytomegalovirus exposure and HLA in healthy donors. The PCR had 60 Vbeta and 13 Jbeta primers. Clones were sequenced by immunoSEQ multiplex PCR, and TCRdb holds only the in-frame ones, with some missing. The sample gives around 130,000 clones, over 70% of which show up once; about 4% is in the top ten. Sequences were obtained from PBMCs. Every receptor here comes from a woman aged 40 to 55 in good health and CMV-seronegative.

The chain has TRBV7-6 and TRBJ2-5; 8 bases fit TRBD2. This CDR3 comprises 16 residues. The V gene end was trimmed by 3 bases and the J gene end by 5 bases; junction bases not matched to a gene: 11. CDR1 is SGHVS, CDR2 FNYEAQ, per germline. CDR3: CASSFPGLGSVETQYF. In DNA form, the CDR3 reads TGTGCCAGCAGCTTTCCGGGACTAGGCTCCGTGGAGACCCAGTACTTC.

This clone was seen a single time. CDR3 sequence reads: CASSFGQGADYGYTF. DNA of the CDR3: TGTGCCAGCAGCTTCGGACAGGGGGCGGACTATGGCTACACCTTC. V is TRBV7-9 and J is TRBJ1-2; TRBD1 matches at 11 bases. Germline CDR1 is SEHNR and CDR2 is FQNEAQ (reference sequence). The CDR3 contains 15 residues. V lost 3 bases, J lost 3 bases, and 3 bases stayed unmatched.

The chain has TRBV5-1 and TRBJ2-1; 9 nucleotides align to TRBD2. The CDR3 covers 17 residues. Per germline, CDR1 SGHRS and CDR2 YFSETQ. With V trimmed by 4 bases and J by 0 bases, 8 bases remained unmatched. The chain's CDR3 is CASSPSHSGSSYNEQFF. CDR3 coding DNA: TGCGCCAGCAGCCCCAGCCATAGCGGGAGCTCCTACAATGAGCAGTTCTTC. Filled out from reference TRBV5-1 and TRBJ2-1, the complete variable domain reads KAGVTQTPRYLIKTRGQQVTLSCSPISGHRSVSWYQQTPGQGLQFLFEYFSETQRNKGNFPGRFSGRQFSNSRSEMNVSTLELGDSALYLCASSPSHSGSSYNEQFFGPGTRLTVL.

Written as DNA, the CDR3 is TGTGCCAGCAGTAGCAGGGGGGAGACCCAGTACTTC. Translating gives CASSSRGETQYF. The V gene is TRBV25-1, the J gene TRBJ2-5, with TRBD1 matching 7 bases. The ends lost 5 bases at V and 5 bases at J; junction bases unmatched: 2. CDR1 and CDR2 (germline): MGHDK, SYGVNS. The CDR3 sequence is 12 residues long.

The chain is built from TRBV5-4 and TRBJ2-1, with TRBD2 identical over 10 bases. Germline V gene data show CDR1 as SGHNT and CDR2 as YYREEE (reference sequence). V was pared by 3 bases and J by 9 bases, with 12 bases of the junction left unmatched. The CDR3 totals 16 residues. CDR3 residues: CASSWGPSGGGSEQFF. The CDR3, as DNA: TGTGCCAGCAGCTGGGGCCCTAGCGGGGGAGGAAGTGAGCAGTTCTTC.

The chain joins TRBV7-9 to TRBJ1-1, with D perhaps matching TRBD1 (5 bases). This CDR3 comprises 11 residues. Germline V lookup: CDR1 SEHNR, CDR2 FQNEAQ (reference sequence). V dropped 5 bases and J dropped 7 bases, with 8 bases sitting between them. In DNA, the CDR3 is TGTGCCAGCAGCATACAGGTTGAAGCTTTCTTT. Its protein is CASSIQVEAFF. Combining the CDR3 with reference TRBV7-9 and TRBJ1-1 gives the whole variable domain DTGVSQNPRHKITKRGQNVTFRCDPISEHNRLYWYRQTLGQGPEFLTYFQNEAQLEKSRLLSDRFSAERPKGSFSTLEIQRTEQGDSAMYLCASSIQVEAFFGQGTRLTVV.

The chain uses TRBV15 and TRBJ2-3, with 9 nucleotides matching TRBD1. Unmatched junction bases numbered 7, after V lost 0 bases and J lost 9 bases. The CDR3 runs 15 residues. CDR1 and CDR2 from the germline V gene are LNHNV and YYDKDF (reference sequence). The DNA for the CDR3 is TGTGCCACCAGCAGAGACCGTATCGACAGGGGGACGCAGTATTTT. Amino acids: CATSRDRIDRGTQYF.

CDR3 nucleotides: TGTGCCAGCAGCGTAGGGGTAGCGGGGGGCACCGGGGAGCTGTTTTTT. Protein: CASSVGVAGGTGELFF. V usage is TRBV9 and J usage is TRBJ2-2, with 10 bases that match TRBD2. CDR3 length equals 16 residues. V lost 0 bases and J lost 4; bases outside the gene matches: 3. The germline V gene encodes CDR1 SGDLS and CDR2 YYNGEE.

The chain has TRBV7-9 and TRBJ2-1; 12 nucleotides line up with TRBD2. This CDR3 has 18 residues. Germline V gives CDR1 SEHNR, CDR2 FQNEAQ (reference sequence). Trimming at V came to 1 base and at J to 1 base, leaving 5 bases not matched to a gene. The CDR3 region has the DNA TGTGCCAGCAGCTTAGGAACTAGCGGGAGGTTTTCCTACAATGAGCAGTTCTTC. It yields the protein CASSLGTSGRFSYNEQFF.

The gene calls are TRBV4-1 and TRBJ1-4; 8 positions match TRBD1. The V gene's germline CDR1 is MGHRA and CDR2 YSYEKL. This CDR3 is built from 16 residues. V shed 0 bases and J 8 bases; nucleotides not matched to a gene: 8. The CDR3 DNA sequence: TGCGCCAGCAGCCAAGAAGGAGCCAGGGGGCTGGAAAAACTGTTTTTT. Its protein is CASSQEGARGLEKLFF.

The chain is built from TRBV28 and TRBJ2-7; D perhaps matches TRBD1 (5 bases). This CDR3 contains 15 residues. V lost 5 bases to trimming and J lost 6 bases, with 20 bases between them. The germline V gene has CDR1 MDHEN and CDR2 SYDVKM. The DNA for the CDR3 is TGTGCCAGCAGTCTCCGACAGACCGCCACCCCCGAGCAGTACTTC. Its protein is CASSLRQTATPEQYF.

The chain has TRBV19 and TRBJ1-1; D gene unclear. The CDR3 length is 14 residues. V lost 8 bases to trimming and J lost 0 bases, with 13 bases between them. The germline CDR1 and CDR2 sequences are LNHDA and SQIVND (reference sequence). CDR3 in amino acids: CASQTNTLNTEAFF. DNA for the CDR3: TGTGCCAGTCAGACAAACACCCTGAACACTGAAGCTTTCTTT.

The CDR3 coding sequence is TGTGCCAGTAGTATTGGGAGGCTAGCGGGGGCCGACTCCTACAATGAGCAGTTCTTC. Its translation is CASSIGRLAGADSYNEQFF. The V gene is TRBV19, the J gene TRBJ2-1; 10 bases line up with TRBD2. CDR1 is LNHDA and CDR2 is SQIVND in the germline V gene (reference sequence). V dropped 3 bases and J dropped 0; count of bases not matched to a gene: 11. This CDR3 region has 19 residues.

The genes are TRBV18 and TRBJ1-5, with 8 bases aligning to TRBD1. CDR1 and CDR2 (germline): KGHSH, LQKENI. Trimming cost V 6 bases and J 6 bases; bases outside gene matches: 13. There are 16 residues in the CDR3. The DNA of the CDR3 is TGTGCCAGCTCGCGGGGCCCAGGGGGCGCGGGTCAGCCCCAGCATTTT. Its translation is CASSRGPGGAGQPQHF.

V and J are TRBV6-5 and TRBJ2-5; D might be TRBD1 (6 bases). The CDR3 sequence is 16 residues long. Germline values: CDR1 MNHEY, CDR2 SVGAGI. The V gene lost 2 bases and the J gene lost 2 bases, with 15 bases spanning the gap. The CDR3: CASSYGLDRKQETQYF. The CDR3 nucleotides read TGTGCCAGCAGTTACGGCTTGGACAGAAAACAAGAGACCCAGTACTTC.

The chain employs TRBV5-1 and TRBJ2-7; D possibly corresponds to TRBD2 (5 bases). The V end was cut by 5 bases, the J end by 1 base, with 10 bases between. CDR1 and CDR2 from the germline V gene are SGHRS and YFSETQ. There are 13 residues in the CDR3. The CDR3 region is CASSEGGSYEQYF. The CDR3 DNA is TGCGCCAGCAGTGAGGGCGGGTCCTACGAGCAGTACTTC. The full variable domain, completed using reference TRBV5-1 and TRBJ2-7, is KAGVTQTPRYLIKTRGQQVTLSCSPISGHRSVSWYQQTPGQGLQFLFEYFSETQRNKGNFPGRFSGRQFSNSRSEMNVSTLELGDSALYLCASSEGGSYEQYFGPGTRLTVT.

The gene calls are TRBV19 and TRBJ2-3; D ambiguous. V gave up 3 bases and J gave up 0 bases, with 13 bases separating them. Germline loops: CDR1 LNHDA, CDR2 SQIVND (reference sequence). The CDR3 spans 16 residues. The CDR3 reads CASSIWAPPSTDTQYF. In nucleotides, the CDR3 is TGTGCCAGTAGTATCTGGGCACCTCCTAGCACAGATACGCAGTATTTT.

The V gene is TRBV5-1, the J gene TRBJ1-4; 11 positions match TRBD1. Germline V gene sequence: CDR1 SGHRS, CDR2 YFSETQ. V lost 4 bases, J lost 2 bases, and 4 bases stayed unmatched. The length of the CDR3 is 16 residues. DNA of the CDR3: TGCGCCAGCAGCGGACAGGGGGCAATGACTAATGAAAAACTGTTTTTT. Translating it yields CASSGQGAMTNEKLFF.

CDR3 region: CASSPRSLGQGTDTQYF. The CDR3, as DNA: TGTGCCAGCAGCCCCCGTTCCTTAGGACAGGGTACAGATACGCAGTATTTT. This sequence joins TRBV7-2 and TRBJ2-3; 8 bases match TRBD1. The CDR3 covers 17 residues. The V gene end was trimmed by 5 bases and the J gene end by 3 bases; junction bases not matched to a gene: 13. Per the germline V gene, CDR1 is SGHTA and CDR2 is FQGNSA.

J is TRBJ2-7 and V is TRBV7-2; D is possibly TRBD1 (5 bases). Germline assignment: CDR1 SGHTA and CDR2 FQGNSA. V was clipped by 2 bases and J by 7 bases, with 12 bases between them. The CDR3 has 13 residues. The CDR3 nucleotides are TGTGCCAGCAGCTTACCGGCCCAGGGTGAGCAGTACTTC. It specifies CASSLPAQGEQYF.

The J gene is TRBJ1-2, the V gene TRBV6-1; tentatively, D is TRBD1 (5 bases). Deletions cut 6 bases from V and 0 bases from J, with 8 bases between. From germline, CDR1 is MNHNS and CDR2 SASEGT. CDR3 length: 13 amino acids. CDR3 bases: TGTGCCAGCAGGGGGGGAGCTAACTATGGCTACACCTTC. It is translated as CASRGGANYGYTF.

The CDR3 DNA is TGTGCCAGCAGCTCACAGGGGTATATCACTGAAGCTTTCTTT. Its protein is CASSSQGYITEAFF. J is TRBJ1-1 and V is TRBV11-2; 7 nucleotides line up with TRBD1. This CDR3 region has 14 residues. Per germline, CDR1 SGHAT and CDR2 FQNNGV. Trimming cost V 4 bases and J 4 bases; bases outside gene matches: 6.

This CDR3 is CASSLWGGRDQPQHF. The CDR3 DNA sequence: TGTGCCAGCAGCTTATGGGGGGGGCGCGATCAGCCCCAGCATTTT. V and J are TRBV7-8 and TRBJ1-5; TRBD1 might be the D (6 bases). The CDR3 totals 15 residues. The V gene lost 2 bases and the J gene lost 5 bases, with 13 bases spanning the gap. The germline V gene encodes CDR1 SGHVS and CDR2 FQNEAQ.

J is TRBJ2-3 and V is TRBV7-3; 7 bases map to TRBD2. This CDR3 is 14 amino acids long. Trimming took 5 bases from V and 4 from J; bases not matched to a gene: 6. Looked up from germline, CDR1 is SGHTA and CDR2 is FQGTGA. The CDR3 DNA sequence: TGTGCCAGCAGCCAAGTTGGGGGGGCAGATACGCAGTATTTT. It translates to CASSQVGGADTQYF.